Below, 20 T cell receptor beta chains from the same sample are listed, as sequenced in a study of a mutant IDH1 vaccine in newly diagnosed glioma. Described time point: week 11, during vaccination. Doses comprised 300 ug of mutant IDH1 20-mer peptide each, plus topical imiquimod. Antigens for these TCRs are unknown. Only in-frame clones appear in the TCRdb table, and some are missing; sequencing was by immunoSEQ multiplex PCR. The sample carries about 23,000 clones, less than 80% recorded once. The sample was PBMCs, taken from a glioma patient whose treatment included an IDH1 peptide vaccine. These receptors were taken from a man aged 35 to 55 with glioma.

The chain has TRBV7-9 and TRBJ2-5; unclear D gene. V lost 1 base to trimming and J lost 7 bases, with 4 bases between them. The CDR3 is 11 residues long. CDR1 and CDR2 (germline): SEHNR, FQNEAQ (reference sequence). The DNA of the CDR3 is TGTGCCAGCAGCTTAGGGGGGACCCAGTACTTC. Its protein product is CASSLGGTQYF.

J is TRBJ1-1 and V is TRBV18; a weak D match, TRBD1 (6 bases). The length of the CDR3 is 15 residues. Trimming removed 6 bases from V and 2 bases from J, with 16 bases in between. The V gene's germline CDR1 is KGHSH and CDR2 LQKENI. CDR3 coding DNA: TGTGCCAGCTCTCGAGGGGGGGGGTCCAACACTGAAGCTTTCTTT. Translation gives CASSRGGGSNTEAFF.

The chain uses TRBV28 and TRBJ1-3; TRBD1 aligns across 9 bases. This CDR3 contains 14 residues. CDR1 and CDR2 from the germline V gene are MDHEN and SYDVKM. Trimming took 6 bases from V and 7 from J; bases not matched to a gene: 7. CDR3 DNA: TGTGCCAGCAGGAGGGACAGGGTTGGGAACACCATATATTTT. Translation: CASRRDRVGNTIYF.

The chain links TRBV6-5 to TRBJ1-3; the D is unclear. Trimming removed 0 bases from V and 2 bases from J, with 11 bases in between. Germline assignment: CDR1 MNHEY and CDR2 SVGAGI. The CDR3 length is 16 residues. The CDR3 protein is CASSYSIREPGNTIYF. In DNA form, the CDR3 reads TGTGCCAGCAGTTACTCGATCCGAGAACCTGGAAACACCATATATTTT.

This clone was counted a single time. This chain uses TRBV7-9 with TRBJ2-7; TRBD2 aligns across 7 bases. Germline V CDR1 and CDR2: SEHNR, FQNEAQ (reference sequence). The CDR3 loop spans 14 amino acids. Germline trimming cut 3 bases from V and 0 bases from J; bases unmatched to any gene: 2. CDR3 sequence reads: CASSFGGSSYEQYF. The CDR3 nucleotides are TGTGCCAGCAGCTTTGGCGGGAGCTCCTACGAGCAGTACTTC. Using reference TRBV7-9 and TRBJ2-7 for the parts outside the CDR3, the full variable domain is DTGVSQNPRHKITKRGQNVTFRCDPISEHNRLYWYRQTLGQGPEFLTYFQNEAQLEKSRLLSDRFSAERPKGSFSTLEIQRTEQGDSAMYLCASSFGGSSYEQYFGPGTRLTVT.

The chain combines TRBV7-2 with TRBJ1-4; D unclear. V was pared by 5 bases and J by 8 bases, with 18 bases between. Germline assignment: CDR1 SGHTA and CDR2 FQGNSA. This CDR3 contains 15 residues. DNA of the CDR3: TGTGCCAGCAGCCCCAGCTACGGGTTGGTCGAAAAACTGTTTTTT. Translation gives CASSPSYGLVEKLFF.

CDR3 in DNA: TGTGCCAGCAGTAGGCTGCCCCGGCCAGATACGCAGTATTTT. Translation: CASSRLPRPDTQYF. The gene calls are TRBV6-1 and TRBJ2-3; D not resolved. V lost 5 bases to trimming and J lost 4 bases, with 13 bases between them. Per the germline V gene, CDR1 is MNHNS and CDR2 is SASEGT. This CDR3 region has 14 residues.

This chain connects TRBV7-9 to TRBJ1-1; D is perhaps TRBD1 (6 bases). Germline V gene lookup returns CDR1 SEHNR and CDR2 FQNEAQ (reference sequence). CDR3 length: 14 residues. Deletions cut 5 bases from V and 6 bases from J, with 16 bases between. The CDR3 protein is CASSPKGGHAEAFF. The CDR3 DNA follows: TGTGCCAGCAGCCCTAAGGGGGGGCACGCTGAAGCTTTCTTT.

This clone occurred a few times. The chain employs TRBV27 and TRBJ1-5; D not resolved. The V end lost 0 bases, the J end lost 0 bases, and 9 bases lay between the germline ends. There are 16 residues in the CDR3. CDR1 and CDR2 (germline): MNHEY, SMNVEV (reference sequence). The CDR3 coding sequence is TGTGCCAGCAGTTTATCGTTGCGGTATAGCAATCAGCCCCAGCATTTT. Translation gives CASSLSLRYSNQPQHF.

Concerning this clone: Its ends do not fully match the called genes, so a read error is possible. The J gene is TRBJ2-2, the V gene TRBV27; 13 nucleotides line up with TRBD2. CDR1 and CDR2 (germline): MNHEY, SMNVEV (reference sequence). The CDR3 totals 20 residues. The CDR3 DNA sequence: TGTGCCGGCAGTTTATTTGCCAGGGGACTAGCGGGGATGAACACCGGGGAGCTGTTTTTT. Translated, it gives CAGSLFARGLAGMNTGELFF.

As for this clone: The junction departs from germline at one end; a sequencing error may be responsible. J is TRBJ2-5 and V is TRBV10-2; 8 bases map to TRBD1. This CDR3 has 14 residues. Germline-derived CDR1 and CDR2 are WSHSY and SAAADI. The CDR3 DNA reads TGCGCCAGCACTGAGCCTGGACAGGGCGAGACCCAGTACTTC. Translated, it gives CASTEPGQGETQYF.

The chain carries TRBV4-1 and TRBJ1-4, with D possibly matching TRBD1 (5 bases). The CDR3 loop spans 16 amino acids. The ends were cut back, 1 base at V and 1 base at J, with 10 bases in the middle. The germline V gene encodes CDR1 MGHRA and CDR2 YSYEKL. This chain's CDR3 is CASSQADRETNEKLFF. CDR3 nucleotide sequence: TGCGCCAGCAGCCAAGCCGACAGAGAAACTAATGAAAAACTGTTTTTT.

This sequence joins TRBV11-2 and TRBJ2-5; D may be TRBD1 or TRBD2 (5 bases each). Germline CDR1 is SGHAT and CDR2 is FQNNGV. V was shortened by 5 bases and J by 4 bases, with 11 bases between the two germline ends. The CDR3 loop spans 13 amino acids. The CDR3 sequence: CASSGGLVETQYF. The CDR3 DNA is TGTGCCAGCAGCGGGGGATTGGTAGAGACCCAGTACTTC.

This sequence joins TRBV5-4 and TRBJ1-1; D is unclear. This CDR3 region has 14 residues. Looked up from germline, CDR1 is SGHNT and CDR2 is YYREEE (reference sequence). With 2 bases removed from V and 5 bases from J, the gap between germline ends came to 13 bases. The CDR3 loop is CASSFGVLRTEAFF. For the CDR3, the DNA is TGTGCCAGCAGCTTTGGGGTACTTAGGACTGAAGCTTTCTTT.

The genes are TRBV6-6 and TRBJ1-3; D remains ambiguous. V was shortened by 7 bases and J by 8 bases, with 9 bases between the two germline ends. The CDR3 loop spans 11 amino acids. The V gene's germline CDR1 is MNHNY and CDR2 SVGAGI (reference sequence). For the CDR3, the DNA is TGTGCCAGCACGCGAGTTGACACCATATATTTT. As protein: CASTRVDTIYF.

The chain employs TRBV5-4 and TRBJ2-7, with 9 bases aligning to TRBD2. The CDR3 extends over 13 amino acids. Trimming took 1 base from V and 7 from J; bases not matched to a gene: 3. Germline CDR1 reads SGHNT; CDR2 reads YYREEE (reference sequence). CDR3 DNA: TGTGCCAGCAGCTTGTGGGCGGGGGGGGAGCAGTACGTC. It specifies CASSLWAGGEQYV.

The V gene is TRBV6-5, the J gene TRBJ1-1; D is possibly TRBD1 (6 bases). V lost 6 bases and J lost 0, with 11 bases in between. There are 14 residues in the CDR3. Germline lookup yields CDR1 MNHEY and CDR2 SVGAGI. CDR3 bases: TGTGCCAGCAGGCAGGGGCTTCTGAACACTGAAGCTTTCTTT. Translating gives CASRQGLLNTEAFF.

The rearrangement links TRBV15 to TRBJ1-5, with TRBD1 matching over 7 bases. The CDR3 runs 17 residues. CDR1 and CDR2 from the germline V gene are LNHNV and YYDKDF (reference sequence). V dropped 5 bases and J dropped 2; count of bases not matched to a gene: 12. CDR3 residues: CATSVERGREGNQPQHF. The CDR3, as DNA: TGTGCCACCAGCGTGGAAAGGGGGCGGGAAGGCAATCAGCCCCAGCATTTT.

The rearrangement links TRBV2 to TRBJ1-1, with TRBD1 as a possible D gene (6 bases). V shed 5 bases and J shed 6 bases, with 19 bases lying between them. The CDR3 runs 15 residues. The germline gives CDR1 SNHLY, CDR2 FYNNEI. As DNA, the CDR3 is TGTGCCAGCAGTAAATACACCGGCGGGGGCGCTGAAGCTTTCTTT. Amino acid sequence: CASSKYTGGGAEAFF.

On this clone itself: Other DNA sequences within the sample encode an identical CDR3. The chain joins TRBV7-2 to TRBJ2-5; 7 positions match TRBD1. Trimming took 5 bases from V and 4 from J; bases not matched to a gene: 4. Germline CDR1 and CDR2: SGHTA and FQGNSA. There are 13 residues in the CDR3. This CDR3 reads CASSRDSLETQYF. The CDR3 nucleotides read TGTGCCAGCAGCCGGGACAGCCTAGAGACCCAGTACTTC.